This is a list of T cell receptor beta chains from one sample in a study of beta chain features in type 1 diabetes. The repertoire was sequenced with immunoSEQ multiplex PCR; TCRdb's copy has only in-frame clones and lacks some. Of about 40,000 clones in the sample, around 45% were seen once. The sample taken for sequencing was central memory CD4+ T cells from blood. The origin of the receptors is a woman in her late teens or twenties in good health. CDR3s include the opening cysteine and the closing phenylalanine or tryptophan. The D gene is left open where the match is weak. Clone size is stated in some rows and not others, as once, few, many or a class when expanded.

NA	TRBV11-2	NA	TRBJ2-6	CASSSLRANVLTF	TGTGCCAGCAGCTCGCTAAGGGCCAACGTCCTGACTTTC
NA	TRBV29-1	NA	TRBJ2-1	CSGARQYNEQFF	TGCAGCGGAGCTAGACAGTACAATGAGCAGTTCTTC
NA	TRBV28	TRBD2	TRBJ2-1	CATQAGGKYEQFF	TGTGCCACCCAAGCGGGGGGAAAATATGAGCAGTTCTTC
NA	TRBV2	TRBD1	TRBJ2-5	CASSLGQQETQYF	TGTGCCAGCAGTTTGGGACAGCAAGAGACCCAGTACTTC
NA	TRBV15	TRBD1	TRBJ2-7	CATSRDRGPYEQYF	TGTGCCACCAGCAGAGACAGGGGGCCTTACGAGCAGTACTTC
NA	TRBV5-1	NA	TRBJ2-3	CASRPRGESTDTQYF	TGCGCCAGCAGGCCCAGGGGAGAAAGCACAGATACGCAGTATTTT
NA	TRBV12-5	TRBD2	TRBJ2-3	CASAPPGLALTSTDTQYF	TGTGCTAGTGCCCCTCCGGGACTAGCGCTGACTAGCACAGATACGCAGTATTTT
few	TRBV19	TRBD2	TRBJ2-1	CASTPPPGLGSYNEQFF	TGTGCCAGTACTCCCCCGCCGGGACTAGGATCCTACAATGAGCAGTTCTTC
NA	TRBV10-2	NA	TRBJ2-4	CASMGGGNIQYF	TGCGCCAGCATGGGTGGGGGGAACATTCAGTACTTC
few	TRBV5-1	NA	TRBJ2-3	CASGQGTDTQYF	TGCGCCAGCGGTCAGGGGACAGATACGCAGTATTTT
NA	TRBV6-5	NA	TRBJ1-1	CASSYGGKGEAFF	TGTGCCAGCAGTTACGGGGGGAAGGGCGAAGCTTTCTTT
NA	TRBV25-1	NA	TRBJ2-1	CASTPPATYNEQFF	TGTGCCAGCACTCCTCCCGCTACCTACAATGAGCAGTTCTTC
NA	TRBV5-8	TRBD1	TRBJ1-5	CASTDEDREGQPQHF	TGTGCCAGCACCGATGAGGACAGGGAAGGGCAGCCCCAGCATTTT
NA	TRBV18	NA	TRBJ1-1	CASSKNTGTTEAFF	TGTGCCAGCTCCAAGAACACAGGGACCACTGAAGCTTTCTTT
NA	TRBV29-1	TRBD2	TRBJ2-3	CSISGTSGRGDTQYF	TGCAGCATCTCCGGGACTAGCGGGAGAGGAGATACGCAGTATTTT
NA	TRBV30	NA	TRBJ2-3	CAWSLGADTQYF	TGTGCCTGGAGTTTAGGAGCAGATACGCAGTATTTT
NA	TRBV7-6	TRBD2	TRBJ2-3	CASSQLAGDPNTQYF	TGTGCCAGCAGCCAACTAGCGGGAGATCCGAATACGCAGTATTTT
NA	TRBV28	NA	TRBJ1-1	CASSPPEVF	TGTGCCAGCAGCCCACCGGAGGTCTTT
once	TRBV7-2	NA	TRBJ2-3	CASSSAALTDTQYF	TGTGCCAGCAGCTCGGCAGCGCTCACAGATACGCAGTATTTT
few	TRBV6-6	TRBD1	TRBJ2-7	CASSFRTGKISEQYF	TGTGCCAGCAGTTTCCGGACAGGGAAGATTTCCGAGCAGTACTTC
NA	TRBV6-1	TRBD1	TRBJ1-5	CASTSGTGIEPQHF	TGTGCCAGCACATCAGGGACAGGGATCGAGCCCCAGCATTTT
NA	TRBV30	NA	TRBJ2-5	CAWSPRGETQYF	TGTGCCTGGAGTCCTCGGGGAGAGACCCAGTACTTC
few	TRBV30	NA	TRBJ1-3	CAWSYGGAAGNTIYF	TGTGCCTGGAGTTACGGAGGGGCGGCTGGAAACACCATATATTTT
NA	TRBV7-8	NA	TRBJ2-7	CASSLAGGALGYEQYF	TGTGCCAGCAGCTTAGCTGGGGGGGCCCTGGGCTACGAGCAGTACTTC
NA	TRBV10-2	NA	TRBJ2-3	CASSGGFTDTQYF	TGCGCCAGCAGTGGAGGGTTCACAGATACGCAGTATTTT
NA	TRBV5-1	TRBD1	TRBJ1-4	CASSLQGAANEKLFF	TGCGCCAGCAGCCTCCAGGGGGCGGCTAATGAAAAACTGTTTTTT
NA	TRBV5-8	TRBD2	TRBJ2-2	CASSFDGRASGELFF	TGTGCCAGCAGCTTTGACGGGAGGGCCTCCGGGGAGCTGTTTTTT